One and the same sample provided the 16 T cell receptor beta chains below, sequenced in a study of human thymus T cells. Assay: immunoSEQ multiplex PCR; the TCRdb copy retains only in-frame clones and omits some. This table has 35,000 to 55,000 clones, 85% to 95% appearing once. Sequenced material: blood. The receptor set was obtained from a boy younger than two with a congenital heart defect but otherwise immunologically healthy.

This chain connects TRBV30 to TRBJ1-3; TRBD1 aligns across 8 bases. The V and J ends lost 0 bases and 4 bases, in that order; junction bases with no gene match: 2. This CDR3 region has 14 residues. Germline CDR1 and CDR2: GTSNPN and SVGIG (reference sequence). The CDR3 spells CAWSVSGGGNTIYF. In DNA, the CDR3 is TGTGCCTGGAGTGTATCAGGGGGCGGAAACACCATATATTTT.

The CDR3 here is CASSIERGPSQPQHF. The CDR3 DNA reads as TGTGCCAGTAGTATAGAAAGAGGGCCCAGTCAGCCCCAGCATTTT. This chain links TRBV19 with TRBJ1-5; unclear D gene. In germline, CDR1 is LNHDA, CDR2 SQIVND (reference sequence). V was trimmed by 0 bases and J by 6 bases, leaving 12 bases between them. The CDR3 contains 15 residues.

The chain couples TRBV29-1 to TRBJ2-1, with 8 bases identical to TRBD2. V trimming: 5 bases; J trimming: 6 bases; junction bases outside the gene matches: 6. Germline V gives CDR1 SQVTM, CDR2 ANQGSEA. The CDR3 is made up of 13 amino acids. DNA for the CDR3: TGCAGCGTTCGCGGGGGGAGGAGCAATGAGCAGTTCTTC. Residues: CSVRGGRSNEQFF.

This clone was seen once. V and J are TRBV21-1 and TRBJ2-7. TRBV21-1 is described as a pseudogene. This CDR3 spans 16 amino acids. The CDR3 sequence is CASSKRREQGVGEQYF. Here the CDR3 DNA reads TGTGCCAGCAGCAAACGGAGAGAGCAGGGAGTTGGGGAGCAGTACTTC.

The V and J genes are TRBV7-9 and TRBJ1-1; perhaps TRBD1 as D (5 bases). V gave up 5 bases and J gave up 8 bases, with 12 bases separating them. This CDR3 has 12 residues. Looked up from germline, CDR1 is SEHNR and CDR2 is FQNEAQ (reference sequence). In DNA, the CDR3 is TGTGCCAGCAGCGGGGGGGTCCCAGAAGCTTTCTTT. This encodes CASSGGVPEAFF.

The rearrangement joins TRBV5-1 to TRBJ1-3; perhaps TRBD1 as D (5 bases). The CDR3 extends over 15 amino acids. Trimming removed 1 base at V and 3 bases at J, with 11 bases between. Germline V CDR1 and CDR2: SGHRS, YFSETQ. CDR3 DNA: TGCGCCAGCAGCTTGCTGGGGGGGAGTGGAAACACCATATATTTT. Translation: CASSLLGGSGNTIYF.

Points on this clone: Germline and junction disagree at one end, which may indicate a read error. This CDR3 is CAIRESGGAHNEQFF. The CDR3 nucleotides read TGTGCCATCAGAGAGTCGGGGGGGGCCCACAATGAGCAGTTCTTC. The V call is TRBV10-3, the J call TRBJ2-1; TRBD2 matches at 8 bases. The CDR3 sequence is 15 residues long. CDR1 ENHRY and CDR2 SYGVKD come from the germline V gene.

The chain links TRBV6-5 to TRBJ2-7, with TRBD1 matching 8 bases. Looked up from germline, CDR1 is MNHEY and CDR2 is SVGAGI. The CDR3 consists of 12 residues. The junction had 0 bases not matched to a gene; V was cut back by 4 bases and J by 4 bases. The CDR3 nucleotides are TGTGCCAGCAGTTGGACAGGGTACGAGCAGTACTTC. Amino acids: CASSWTGYEQYF.

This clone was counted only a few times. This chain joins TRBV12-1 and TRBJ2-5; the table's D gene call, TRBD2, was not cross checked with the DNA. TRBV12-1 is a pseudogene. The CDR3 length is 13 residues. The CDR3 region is CASSLGPGETQYF. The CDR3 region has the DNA TGTGCCAGCAGCTTAGGTCCGGGGGAGACCCAGTACTTC.

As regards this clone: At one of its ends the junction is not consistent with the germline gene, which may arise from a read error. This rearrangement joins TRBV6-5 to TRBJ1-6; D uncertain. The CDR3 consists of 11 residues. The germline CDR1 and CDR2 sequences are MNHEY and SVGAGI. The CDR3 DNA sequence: TGTGCCAGCAGCTACTATTCACCCCTCCACTTT. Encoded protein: CASSYYSPLHF.

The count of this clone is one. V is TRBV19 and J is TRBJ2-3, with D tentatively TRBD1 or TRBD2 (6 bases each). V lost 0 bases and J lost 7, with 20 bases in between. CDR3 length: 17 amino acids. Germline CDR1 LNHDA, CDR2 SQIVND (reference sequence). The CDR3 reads CASSIDHRGAVWNTQYF. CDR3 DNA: TGTGCCAGTAGTATAGATCATAGGGGGGCGGTATGGAATACGCAGTATTTT. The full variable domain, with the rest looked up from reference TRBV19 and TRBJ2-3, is DGGITQSPKYLFRKEGQNVTLSCEQNLNHDAMYWYRQDPGQGLRLIYYSQIVNDFQKGDIAEGYSVSREKKESFPLTVTSAQKNPTAFYLCASSIDHRGAVWNTQYFGPGTRLTVL.

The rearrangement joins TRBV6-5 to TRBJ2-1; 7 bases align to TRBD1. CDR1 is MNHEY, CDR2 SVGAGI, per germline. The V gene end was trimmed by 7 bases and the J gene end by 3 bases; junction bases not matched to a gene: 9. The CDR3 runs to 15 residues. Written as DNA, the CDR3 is TGTGCCAGCAATTCTGGTACAGGGGTCTACAATGAGCAGTTCTTC. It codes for CASNSGTGVYNEQFF.

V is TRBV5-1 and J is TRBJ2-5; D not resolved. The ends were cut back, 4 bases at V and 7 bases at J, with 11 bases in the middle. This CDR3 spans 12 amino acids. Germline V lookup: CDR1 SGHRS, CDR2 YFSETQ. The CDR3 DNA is TGCGCCAGCAGCCCAGATGGGGTGACCCAGTACTTC. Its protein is CASSPDGVTQYF.

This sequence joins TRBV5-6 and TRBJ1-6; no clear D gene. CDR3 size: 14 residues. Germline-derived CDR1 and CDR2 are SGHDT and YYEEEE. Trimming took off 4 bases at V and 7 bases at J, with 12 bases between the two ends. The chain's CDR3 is CASSPQRGNSPLHF. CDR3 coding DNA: TGTGCCAGCAGCCCCCAAAGAGGAAATTCACCCCTCCACTTT.

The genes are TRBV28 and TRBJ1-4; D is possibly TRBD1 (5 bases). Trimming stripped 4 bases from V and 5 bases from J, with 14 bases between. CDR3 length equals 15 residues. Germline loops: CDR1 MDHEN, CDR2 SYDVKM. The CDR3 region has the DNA TGTGCCAGCAGTTCCCGGGGGGGTGACAATGAAAAACTGTTTTTT. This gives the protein CASSSRGGDNEKLFF.

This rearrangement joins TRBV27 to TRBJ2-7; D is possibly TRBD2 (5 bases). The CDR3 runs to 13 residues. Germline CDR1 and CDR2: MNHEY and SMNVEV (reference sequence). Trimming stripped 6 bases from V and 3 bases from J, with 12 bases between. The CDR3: CASSIRRSYEQYF. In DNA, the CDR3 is TGTGCCAGCAGCATAAGGAGGAGCTACGAGCAGTACTTC.